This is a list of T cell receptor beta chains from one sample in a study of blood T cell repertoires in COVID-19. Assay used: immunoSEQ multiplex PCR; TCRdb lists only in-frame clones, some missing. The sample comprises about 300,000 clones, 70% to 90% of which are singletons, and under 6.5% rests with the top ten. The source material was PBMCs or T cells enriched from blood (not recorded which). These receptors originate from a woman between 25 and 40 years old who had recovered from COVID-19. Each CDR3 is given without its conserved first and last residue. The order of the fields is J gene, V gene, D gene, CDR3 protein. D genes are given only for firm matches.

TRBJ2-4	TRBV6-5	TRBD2	ASSQSEWGGNIQY
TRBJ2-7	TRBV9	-	ASSPHPPTYEQY
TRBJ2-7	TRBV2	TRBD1	AKRTGTGEIVQY
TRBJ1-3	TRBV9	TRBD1	ASSASPGGAGNTIY
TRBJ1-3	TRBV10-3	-	AIQDTRSGNTIY
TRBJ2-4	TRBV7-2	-	ASSLGGSVAKNIQY
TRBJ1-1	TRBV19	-	ASSIWGRETEAF
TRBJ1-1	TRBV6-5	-	ASVGGGGKTEAF
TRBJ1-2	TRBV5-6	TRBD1	ASSPGQGASLGYT
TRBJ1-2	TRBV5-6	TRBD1	ASSWDRAPGGYT
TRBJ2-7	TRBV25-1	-	ASSDHSFTYEQY